This passage covers 29 T cell receptor beta chains from one sample sequenced in a study of cytomegalovirus exposure and HLA in healthy donors. In the PCR, 60 Vbeta and 13 Jbeta primers were used. Profiled with immunoSEQ multiplex PCR; TCRdb holds only in-frame clones, not every one. The sample has roughly 120,000 clones, around 77% seen once. Sequenced input: PBMCs. The receptors originated from a man aged 45 to 65 in good health and CMV-seropositive.

The V and J genes are TRBV28 and TRBJ2-7, with 8 bases matching TRBD1. The CDR3 loop spans 15 amino acids. The J segment lost 4 bases and the V segment lost 4 bases, leaving 9 bases of the junction unmatched. The germline gives CDR1 MDHEN, CDR2 SYDVKM. The CDR3 DNA is TGTGCCAGCAGTTCAGGACAGGGTATAGAGTACGAGCAGTACTTC. As protein: CASSSGQGIEYEQYF.

This chain joins TRBV6-6 and TRBJ1-2; 7 positions match TRBD1. The CDR3 covers 13 residues. The germline V gene encodes CDR1 MNHNY and CDR2 SVGAGI (reference sequence). After removal of 6 bases from V and 3 bases from J, the junction contained 4 bases not matched to a gene. The CDR3 nucleotides are TGTGCCAGCAGAGACAGGGAGGACTATGGCTACACCTTC. Its translation is CASRDREDYGYTF.

The chain has TRBV5-1 and TRBJ1-4; TRBD1 might be the D (6 bases). CDR3 size: 15 residues. The germline V gene encodes CDR1 SGHRS and CDR2 YFSETQ. V shed 4 bases and J shed 4 bases, with 14 bases lying between them. CDR3 sequence reads: CASSLVTGLNEKLFF. CDR3 bases: TGCGCCAGCAGCCTAGTGACAGGCCTTAATGAAAAACTGTTTTTT.

The chain links TRBV5-6 to TRBJ1-3; D unresolved. The CDR3 runs 15 residues. Germline V gene lookup returns CDR1 SGHDT and CDR2 YYEEEE. V was shortened by 0 bases and J by 0 bases, with 7 bases between the two germline ends. The CDR3 region has the DNA TGTGCCAGCAGCTTGGACTGGTCCTCTGGAAACACCATATATTTT. As protein: CASSLDWSSGNTIYF.

This clone was picked up a small number of times. The V gene is TRBV27, the J gene TRBJ2-3; 8 nucleotides align to TRBD1. The trim removed 6 bases at V and 2 bases at J, leaving 7 bases unmatched. Germline V gene lookup returns CDR1 MNHEY and CDR2 SMNVEV (reference sequence). The CDR3 consists of 15 residues. In nucleotides, the CDR3 is TGTGCCAGCAGCCTGGACAGGGTGTCCACAGATACGCAGTATTTT. It specifies CASSLDRVSTDTQYF.

V is TRBV6-5 and J is TRBJ2-7; D possibly corresponds to TRBD2 (5 bases). The CDR3 runs to 15 residues. Per germline, CDR1 MNHEY and CDR2 SVGAGI. V was cut by 6 bases and J by 0 bases, with 15 bases left in between. The CDR3 DNA follows: TGTGCCAGCAGCTCCCAGTCCGCGGGCTCCTACGAGCAGTACTTC. It codes for CASSSQSAGSYEQYF.

The chain recombines TRBV5-1 with TRBJ2-3; 9 bases align to TRBD1. Germline lookup yields CDR1 SGHRS and CDR2 YFSETQ. The CDR3 covers 15 residues. V shed 4 bases, J shed 6 bases, and the junction held 9 bases outside the gene matches. The CDR3 sequence is CASSGGQGTQDTQYF. CDR3 DNA sequence: TGCGCCAGCAGCGGGGGACAGGGCACTCAGGATACGCAGTATTTT.

This clone showed up just once. The V and J genes are TRBV6-4 and TRBJ1-5; no clear D gene. Germline V CDR1 and CDR2: MRHNA, SNTAGT. The CDR3 runs 13 residues. Trimming stripped 5 bases from V and 7 bases from J, with 12 bases between. CDR3: CASSLTVEQPQHF. The CDR3 bases are TGTGCCAGCAGTCTAACGGTGGAGCAGCCCCAGCATTTT.

The V call is TRBV6-5, the J call TRBJ1-1; D ambiguous. The ends were cut back, 8 bases at V and 4 bases at J, with 8 bases in the middle. In germline, CDR1 is MNHEY, CDR2 SVGAGI. The CDR3 spans 11 residues. CDR3 residues: CASGGSTEAFF. The CDR3 DNA follows: TGTGCCAGCGGAGGTAGCACTGAAGCTTTCTTT.

The chain links TRBV4-3 to TRBJ1-2, with TRBD1 as a possible D gene (6 bases). V lost 4 bases and J 0 bases, leaving 24 bases between the germline ends. The CDR3 runs 19 residues. Germline V gene sequence: CDR1 LGHNA, CDR2 YSLEER. The CDR3 nucleotides read TGCGCCAGCAGCCGCCTCCTAGGAGGACAGTCAGAGACTAACTATGGCTACACCTTC. This gives the protein CASSRLLGGQSETNYGYTF.

The chain recombines TRBV27 with TRBJ2-7, with 7 bases identical to TRBD2. Germline CDR1 MNHEY, CDR2 SMNVEV (reference sequence). Trimming cost V 7 bases and J 4 bases; bases outside gene matches: 7. The CDR3 loop spans 13 amino acids. CDR3 in DNA: TGTGCCAGCAAGGCGGGAGTGAAGTACGAGCAGTACTTC. Its protein is CASKAGVKYEQYF.

J is TRBJ1-3 and V is TRBV7-9; D ambiguous. The CDR3 runs 18 residues. With 2 bases removed from V and 1 base from J, the gap between germline ends came to 18 bases. Germline lookup yields CDR1 SEHNR and CDR2 FQNEAQ (reference sequence). As DNA, the CDR3 is TGTGCCAGCAGCTTATTTGCAGCGGATGGTGAGTCTGGAAACACCATATATTTT. Protein: CASSLFAADGESGNTIYF.

A single count supports this clone. V gene TRBV2 combines with J gene TRBJ1-5; 11 nucleotides match TRBD1. The CDR3 has 14 residues. Germline V gene sequence: CDR1 SNHLY, CDR2 FYNNEI. The V segment lost 3 bases and the J segment 6 bases; nucleotides outside the gene matches: 1. CDR3 bases: TGTGCCAGCAGTGACGGGACAGGGGGTCAGCCCCAGCATTTT. Its protein product is CASSDGTGGQPQHF.

CDR3 nucleotide sequence: TGTGCCAGCAGTATAGGACAGGGAAACACTGAAGCTTTCTTT. Translation: CASSIGQGNTEAFF. The chain uses TRBV6-6 and TRBJ1-1; 8 nucleotides line up with TRBD1. From germline, CDR1 is MNHNY and CDR2 SVGAGI (reference sequence). The V and J ends lost 5 bases and 2 bases, in that order; junction bases with no gene match: 4. The CDR3 loop spans 14 amino acids.

The chain links TRBV27 to TRBJ2-7; tentatively, D is TRBD2 (5 bases). Trimming took off 3 bases at V and 2 bases at J, with 11 bases between the two ends. CDR1 is MNHEY, CDR2 SMNVEV, per germline (reference sequence). This CDR3 is 14 amino acids long. The DNA of the CDR3 is TGTGCCAGCAGTTTCTTACGGACTCCCTACGAGCAGTACTTC. Residues: CASSFLRTPYEQYF.

J is TRBJ2-2 and V is TRBV5-4, with TRBD1 matching 7 bases. Trimming took 2 bases from V and 1 from J; bases not matched to a gene: 2. The germline gives CDR1 SGHNT, CDR2 YYREEE (reference sequence). The CDR3 has 15 amino acids. As DNA, the CDR3 is TGTGCCAGCAGCTTTAGACAGGGGAACACCGGGGAGCTGTTTTTT. As protein: CASSFRQGNTGELFF.

This rearrangement joins TRBV29-1 to TRBJ1-1, with D perhaps TRBD1 (6 bases). Germline lookup yields CDR1 SQVTM and CDR2 ANQGSEA. The CDR3 is 14 residues long. V was pared by 4 bases and J by 1 base, with 13 bases between. The CDR3 DNA reads TGCAGCGTTGTAACCGGACAGAGGAACACTGAAGCTTTCTTT. It is translated as CSVVTGQRNTEAFF.

The chain has TRBV2 and TRBJ2-5, with TRBD1 identical over 7 bases. There are 14 residues in the CDR3. V lost 4 bases and J lost 1; bases outside the gene matches: 3. Germline assignment: CDR1 SNHLY and CDR2 FYNNEI. DNA of the CDR3: TGTGCCAGCAGTGCGGGACAGAGCCAAGAGACCCAGTACTTC. Protein: CASSAGQSQETQYF.

A few counts support this clone. The same CDR3 can be traced to other DNA sequences in this sample. The chain uses TRBV4-1 and TRBJ2-7; weak D call: TRBD2 (5 bases). The CDR3 consists of 16 residues. The V end was cut by 3 bases, the J end by 1 base, with 16 bases between. Germline V gene lookup returns CDR1 MGHRA and CDR2 YSYEKL. CDR3 sequence (DNA): TGCGCCAGCAGCCACCCAGGTCCCTGGAGGTCCTACGAGCAGTACTTC. Amino acid sequence: CASSHPGPWRSYEQYF.

The chain carries TRBV11-3 and TRBJ1-5, with D possibly matching TRBD1 (5 bases). The V gene lost 6 bases and the J gene lost 1 base, with 7 bases spanning the gap. The CDR3 has 13 residues. The germline CDR1 and CDR2 sequences are SGHNT and YENEEA. CDR3: CASSDSSNQPQHF. CDR3 coding DNA: TGTGCCAGCAGTGACAGCAGCAATCAGCCCCAGCATTTT.

The V call is TRBV7-2, the J call TRBJ2-7; D perhaps matches TRBD2 (5 bases). The CDR3 is made up of 14 amino acids. The V gene's germline CDR1 is SGHTA and CDR2 FQGNSA. The V end lost 3 bases, the J end lost 2 bases, and 11 bases lay between the germline ends. The CDR3 DNA reads as TGTGCCAGCAGCTTTGACTACACCGCCTACGAGCAGTACTTC. Translated, it gives CASSFDYTAYEQYF. Looking up the rest from reference TRBV7-2 and TRBJ2-7 gives the full variable domain: GAGVSQSPSNKVTEKGKDVELRCDPISGHTALYWYRQSLGQGLEFLIYFQGNSAPDKSGLPSDRFSAERTGGSVSTLTIQRTQQEDSAVYLCASSFDYTAYEQYFGPGTRLTVT.

The genes are TRBV10-3 and TRBJ2-7; TRBD2 aligns across 10 bases. The V and J ends lost 0 bases and 0 bases, in that order; junction bases with no gene match: 2. CDR1 is ENHRY and CDR2 is SYGVKD in the germline V gene. The CDR3 is made up of 16 amino acids. In DNA, the CDR3 is TGTGCCATCAGTGAGTCCCCTAGCGGGAGCTCCTACGAGCAGTACTTC. Translation gives CAISESPSGSSYEQYF.

V and J are TRBV5-4 and TRBJ2-7; tentatively, D is TRBD2 (5 bases). There are 14 residues in the CDR3. The V gene's germline CDR1 is SGHNT and CDR2 YYREEE (reference sequence). With 3 bases removed from V and 0 bases from J, the gap between germline ends came to 10 bases. The CDR3 reads CASSSRGSSYEQYF. The CDR3 nucleotides read TGTGCCAGCAGCTCGAGAGGGAGCTCCTACGAGCAGTACTTC. The full variable domain, its missing parts supplied by reference TRBV5-4 and TRBJ2-7, is ETGVTQSPTHLIKTRGQQVTLRCSSQSGHNTVSWYQQALGQGPQFIFQYYREEENGRGNFPPRFSGLQFPNYSSELNVNALELDDSALYLCASSSRGSSYEQYFGPGTRLTVT.

The chain uses TRBV4-3 and TRBJ1-1; 8 nucleotides agree with TRBD1. The V and J ends lost 3 bases and 5 bases, in that order; junction bases with no gene match: 8. This CDR3 has 15 residues. In germline, CDR1 is LGHNA, CDR2 YSLEER. The DNA of the CDR3 is TGCGCCAGCAGCCAGGAAGACAGGGGAGGAACTGAAGCTTTCTTT. Protein: CASSQEDRGGTEAFF.

This clone was seen more than once but under ten times. The chain carries TRBV7-2 and TRBJ2-7; 8 positions agree with TRBD2. Germline CDR1 is SGHTA and CDR2 is FQGNSA. This CDR3 contains 15 residues. Trimming took 0 bases from V and 4 from J; bases not matched to a gene: 5. CDR3 protein: CASSLAAGVGYEQYF. CDR3 coding DNA: TGTGCCAGCAGCTTAGCAGCGGGAGTCGGATACGAGCAGTACTTC. The full variable domain, its missing parts supplied by reference TRBV7-2 and TRBJ2-7, is GAGVSQSPSNKVTEKGKDVELRCDPISGHTALYWYRQSLGQGLEFLIYFQGNSAPDKSGLPSDRFSAERTGGSVSTLTIQRTQQEDSAVYLCASSLAAGVGYEQYFGPGTRLTVT.

The chain recombines TRBV13 with TRBJ1-6; 9 positions agree with TRBD1. The CDR3 has 13 amino acids. The germline V gene encodes CDR1 PRHDT and CDR2 FYEKMQ (reference sequence). The J segment lost 6 bases and the V segment lost 8 bases, leaving 2 bases of the junction unmatched. The CDR3 sequence is CASSGQGNSPLHF. The CDR3 nucleotides read TGTGCCAGCTCGGGACAGGGTAATTCACCCCTCCACTTT.

As DNA, the CDR3 is TGCGCCAGCAGCGTCAAGCGGGTCGCCACAGATACGCAGTATTTT. It encodes CASSVKRVATDTQYF. This chain connects TRBV5-1 to TRBJ2-3, with a weak D call TRBD2 (6 bases). The CDR3 totals 15 residues. Per the germline V gene, CDR1 is SGHRS and CDR2 is YFSETQ. V gave up 4 bases and J gave up 2 bases, with 14 bases separating them. The full variable domain, with the rest looked up from reference TRBV5-1 and TRBJ2-3, is KAGVTQTPRYLIKTRGQQVTLSCSPISGHRSVSWYQQTPGQGLQFLFEYFSETQRNKGNFPGRFSGRQFSNSRSEMNVSTLELGDSALYLCASSVKRVATDTQYFGPGTRLTVL.

This clone was counted a few times. This chain connects TRBV4-3 to TRBJ2-1; 8 bases line up with TRBD2. The CDR3 is 15 amino acids. Germline values: CDR1 LGHNA, CDR2 YSLEER. The V gene end was trimmed by 0 bases and the J gene end by 7 bases; junction bases not matched to a gene: 5. The CDR3 DNA reads as TGCGCCAGCAGCCAAGATGATCTAGCGGGTAATGAGCAGTTCTTC. The encoded protein is CASSQDDLAGNEQFF.

This rearrangement joins TRBV7-2 to TRBJ2-5, with 11 bases identical to TRBD2. This CDR3 has 15 residues. The germline gives CDR1 SGHTA, CDR2 FQGNSA. The trim removed 5 bases at V and 5 bases at J, leaving 7 bases unmatched. CDR3 DNA sequence: TGTGCCAGCAGCGGACGGTGGACTAGCGGGGAGACCCAGTACTTC. Translated, it gives CASSGRWTSGETQYF.